This T cell receptor beta chain was recovered during a study of T cell repertoires in cytomegalovirus infection. At the level of the study: It was recently identified HLA-C-restricted and well-studied HLA-B-restricted CMV epitopes that the study used. Signatures in public TCR beta sequences pointed to both CMV infection and matching HLA type. Regarding the study as a whole: Ex vivo, HLA-C-restricted CMV-specific TCR beta clonotypes prevailed over the rest of the response.

V was cut by 2 bases and J by 5 bases, with 12 bases left in between. The CDR3 extends over 14 amino acids. Germline CDR1 reads SGHTA; CDR2 reads FQGTGA. In TCRdb, the reads were re-called with MiXCR into one record per CDR3 protein. The data contain roughly 800,000 distinct CDR3 sequences, about 29% of them seen just once; the ten biggest clones take up 13%. This clonotype was counted ten times or more. The antigen is undetermined. This chain links TRBV7-3 with TRBJ1-1; D is unclear. The source of this sequence is a human donor in good health (CMV status not recorded). Some clones in this sample may be carry-over from other donors' samples. This specimen was cultured CD8+ T cells from PBMCs, taken from culture after CMV antigen stimulation. Written as DNA, the CDR3 is TGTGCCAGCAGCTTATCGGGGTCCTCAACTGAAGCTTTCTTT. The encoded protein is CASSLSGSSTEAFF. The full variable domain, its missing parts supplied by reference TRBV7-3 and TRBJ1-1, is GAGVSQTPSNKVTEKGKYVELRCDPISGHTALYWYRQSLGQGPEFLIYFQGTGAADDSGLPNDRFFAVRPEGSVSTLKIQRTERGDSAVYLCASSLSGSSTEAFFGQGTRLTVV.